The 7 T cell receptor beta chains in this list originate from one sample, sequenced in a study of blood T cell repertoires in COVID-19. The repertoire was sequenced with immunoSEQ multiplex PCR; TCRdb's copy has only in-frame clones and lacks some. Of around 110,000 clones in the sample, roughly 80% were seen once. Material for sequencing was peripheral blood. All receptors derive from a man in his thirties or forties with acute or convalescent COVID-19.

The chain combines TRBV29-1 with TRBJ1-1; TRBD1 is a possible D gene (5 bases). CDR1 is SQVTM, CDR2 ANQGSEA, per germline. This CDR3 is built from 15 residues. V lost 0 bases and J lost 1, with 12 bases in between. The CDR3 sequence: CSVEEMGRGNTEAFF. CDR3 coding DNA: TGCAGCGTTGAAGAGATGGGGCGGGGGAACACTGAAGCTTTCTTT.

The chain employs TRBV9 and TRBJ1-2; the D gene is possibly TRBD1 (5 bases). Germline V lookup: CDR1 SGDLS, CDR2 YYNGEE. Between the trimmed V and J ends, which lost 0 bases and 5 bases, there was a span of 8 bases. The CDR3 is 13 residues long. CDR3 loop: CASSVASGYGYTF. CDR3 coding DNA: TGTGCCAGCAGCGTAGCTTCAGGGTATGGCTACACCTTC.

The V call is TRBV3-1 (or the pseudogene TRBV3-2), the J call TRBJ1-2; D remains ambiguous. The CDR3 sequence is 15 residues long. V lost 2 bases and J 6 bases, leaving 16 bases between the germline ends. Germline V gives CDR1 LGHDT, CDR2 YNNKEL (reference sequence). The CDR3 protein is CASSQLPRPRDGYTF. In nucleotides, the CDR3 is TGTGCCAGCAGCCAACTACCTAGGCCCCGGGATGGCTACACCTTC.

The chain uses TRBV13 and TRBJ2-3; a weak D match, TRBD2 (6 bases). Trimming removed 2 bases from V and 6 bases from J, with 15 bases in between. Germline lookup yields CDR1 PRHDT and CDR2 FYEKMQ (reference sequence). The CDR3 runs 15 residues. The DNA of the CDR3 is TGTGCCAGCAGCTTACGGGCAGGGAGGACGGATACGCAGTATTTT. It is translated as CASSLRAGRTDTQYF.

The V and J genes are TRBV20-1 and TRBJ2-7; D is unclear. The CDR3 runs 13 residues. The V gene's germline CDR1 is DFQATT and CDR2 SNEGSKA (reference sequence). The V and J ends lost 3 bases and 3 bases respectively, with 12 bases between them. In DNA form, the CDR3 reads TGCAGTGCTAGTTTGTACGGTCGCTACGAGCAGTACTTC. Translated, it gives CSASLYGRYEQYF.

The rearrangement links TRBV7-2 to TRBJ1-6, with D unresolved. This CDR3 region has 15 residues. Trimming cost V 5 bases and J 10 bases, with 18 bases left between them. In germline, CDR1 is SGHTA, CDR2 FQGNSA. CDR3 DNA: TGTGCCAGCAGCCCCCCCCCTCCCGCGTTGTCACCCCTCCACTTT. It encodes CASSPPPPALSPLHF.

This sequence joins TRBV7-9 and TRBJ2-1; perhaps TRBD1 as D (5 bases). This CDR3 is built from 15 residues. The germline gives CDR1 SEHNR, CDR2 FQNEAQ (reference sequence). V lost 5 bases and J lost 4, with 15 bases in between. CDR3 sequence reads: CASSLLGDRYNEQFF. The CDR3 DNA sequence: TGTGCCAGCAGCCTCCTAGGGGATCGGTACAATGAGCAGTTCTTC.